This record concerns one TCR beta chain sequence. This specimen comes from a study of cytomegalovirus exposure and HLA in healthy donors. Trimming left V 1 base short and J 5 bases short, with 14 bases between. Germline CDR1 is LGHNA and CDR2 is YNFKEQ. The CDR3 contains 15 residues. The PCR contained 60 Vbeta and 13 Jbeta primers. Produced via immunoSEQ multiplex PCR; TCRdb's table is partial and in-frame only. The data contain fewer than 200,000 clones, about 90% of them singletons. The specimen was PBMCs. The chain is built from TRBV4-2 and TRBJ2-5; maybe TRBD2 (6 bases). This TCR was recovered from a girl under three years old in good health and CMV-seronegative. CDR3 loop: CASSQGRGRVETQYF. The CDR3 nucleotides are TGTGCCAGCAGCCAAGGGAGGGGTCGGGTGGAGACCCAGTACTTC.